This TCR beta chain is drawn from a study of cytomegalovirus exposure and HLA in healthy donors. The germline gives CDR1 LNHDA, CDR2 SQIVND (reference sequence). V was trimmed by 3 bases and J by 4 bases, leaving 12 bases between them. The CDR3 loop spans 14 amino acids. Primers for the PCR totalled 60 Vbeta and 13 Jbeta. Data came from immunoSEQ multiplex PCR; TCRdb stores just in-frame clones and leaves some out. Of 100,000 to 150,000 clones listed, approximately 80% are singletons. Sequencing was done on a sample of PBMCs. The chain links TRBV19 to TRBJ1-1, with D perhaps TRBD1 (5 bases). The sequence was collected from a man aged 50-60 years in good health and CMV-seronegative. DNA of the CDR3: TGTGCCAGTAGTATCCTGGGGCCGAGCACTGAAGCTTTCTTT. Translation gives CASSILGPSTEAFF.